This TCR beta chain derives from a study of T-cell memory formation after mild COVID-19. Overall study: TCR clusters mostly belonged to single donors. Study-level results: Later expanders leaned toward CD4+, whereas clones contracting from day 15 to 85 were balanced CD4/CD8. Contracting CD4+ clones lay largely in CM and EM, with CD8+ ones residing in EMRA.

Researchers used 5'RACE with constant-segment primers to make TCR alpha and TCR beta cDNA libraries that carry sample barcodes and UMIs. TCRdb recomputed calls from the 5' RACE reads with MiXCR, one row per CDR3 protein. The repertoire holds roughly 200,000 distinct CDR3 sequences, with over 9% as singletons. To note about this clonotype: Its target is unknown.

The CDR3 extends over 13 amino acids. The germline V and J ends were trimmed by 5 bases and 7 bases, with 15 bases remaining between them. Germline V gene lookup returns CDR1 KGHSH and CDR2 LQKENI. The sequence derives from a man aged 18 to 30 who had mild COVID-19 (a few samples of this study predate the infection). Cell type and time point are not known. The sequencing sample was made of PBMCs or a T cell subset sorted from them (not recorded which). The chain recombines TRBV18 with TRBJ2-7; D gene unclear. The CDR3 nucleotides are TGTGCCAGCTCAGCCGTCGCCATGGGGGAGCAGTACTTC. Residues: CASSAVAMGEQYF.